This is a list of T cell receptor beta chains from one sample in a study of T cell responses to AZD1222 COVID-19 vaccine. Measured with immunoSEQ multiplex PCR; TCRdb has only the in-frame clones, and not every one. This table holds 140,000 to 150,000 clones, approximately 90% found once. Sequenced material: peripheral blood, taken 28 days after the second AZD1222 dose. The receptors were gathered from an adult who received the AZD1222 COVID-19 vaccine. The conserved cysteine and the conserved F or W are not part of the CDR3 here. The order of the fields is V gene, J gene, CDR3 protein.

>TRBV7-8|TRBJ2-1
ASSLRREGYNEQF
>TRBV18|TRBJ1-5
ASSPQEQDQPQH
>TRBV7-9|TRBJ1-2
ASSLGRGASKDGYT
>TRBV4-3|TRBJ2-2
ASSQDLGGQGDTGELF
>TRBV6-2/TRBV6-3|TRBJ1-5
ASSYLGRNEPQH
>TRBV28|TRBJ1-4
ASSYPPGQEIEKLF
>TRBV10-3|TRBJ1-1
AITHGTGNTEAF
>TRBV28|TRBJ2-7
ASSPFSVEGSYEQY
>TRBV20-1|TRBJ1-5
SAPTGPPH
>TRBV7-2|TRBJ1-5
ASSPGQVQGPQH
>TRBV6-1|TRBJ1-2
ASSWGQGGGYT
>TRBV7-9|TRBJ2-2
ASLIAGGKNTGELF
>TRBV10-1|TRBJ1-1
ASSVGQNTEAF
>TRBV30|TRBJ2-6
AWSFTLGLAGGPGLAGANVLT
>TRBV29-1|TRBJ1-4
SVGGRANEKLF
>TRBV4-1|TRBJ1-5
ASSQEQGARNQPQH
>TRBV9|TRBJ2-5
ASSPNTQETQY
>TRBV2|TRBJ1-6
ASLRNRQNPYNSPLH
>TRBV5-5|TRBJ2-3
ASSLLSTDTQY
>TRBV7-3|TRBJ2-7
ASTPGRGPFEQY
>TRBV6-6|TRBJ1-2
ASSLQGYT
>TRBV5-4|TRBJ2-2
ASSLWTGHTGELF
>TRBV11-2|TRBJ2-2
ASRSALRVYIGELF
>TRBV4-3|TRBJ1-5
ASSQDTGEPQH
>TRBV11-2|TRBJ2-7
ASSLVTGTRRTYEQY
>TRBV6-6|TRBJ1-1
ATRSRDGNTEAF
>TRBV20-1|TRBJ2-1
SAKGNEQF
>TRBV12-5|TRBJ1-1
ASGSSWVGARNTEAF
>TRBV11-3|TRBJ1-1
ASSLLAGTRGTEAF
>TRBV30|TRBJ2-7
AWRAGWSQREGEQY
>TRBV3-1/TRBV3-2|TRBJ2-3
ASSPTGTSGSSDTQY
>TRBV5-1|TRBJ2-7
ASSSLAGGPGEQY
>TRBV7-2|TRBJ1-2
ASSPDRANYGYT
>TRBV3-1/TRBV3-2|TRBJ2-2
ASSQRLAARPGELF
>TRBV6-2/TRBV6-3|TRBJ1-6
ASSPSDRIYNSPLH
>TRBV7-2|TRBJ1-5
ASSSGQGAYSNQPQH
>TRBV19|TRBJ1-1
ASSAPRGSSTEAF
>TRBV5-8|TRBJ2-7
ASSFQGAIRENEQY
>TRBV5-5|TRBJ1-2
ASSSQGVGGYT
>TRBV2|TRBJ2-6
ASSDGLGANVLT
>TRBV7-8|TRBJ1-5
ASSLSQSRSYSNQPQH
>TRBV7-9|TRBJ1-1
ASSPDALGNTEAF
>TRBV5-1|TRBJ1-6
ASSPRGSGDGPLH
>TRBV28|TRBJ2-1
ASSKGQGNEQF
>TRBV4-3|TRBJ2-2
ASSRNTGDTGELF
>TRBV30|TRBJ1-2
AWSVIAPGGYT
>TRBV7-8|TRBJ2-1
ASSLVQGPYTYNEQF
>TRBV4-1|TRBJ2-2
ASSQARLVWGTGELF
>TRBV7-3|TRBJ1-6
ASSLKGTVNSPLH
>TRBV28|TRBJ2-1
ASSPLMGSGRAYNEQF
>TRBV7-3|TRBJ2-2
ASSLTGQSTGELF
>TRBV13|TRBJ1-5
ASSLRGNNQPQH
>TRBV27|TRBJ1-4
ASSFVGADGEKLF
>TRBV3-1/TRBV3-2|TRBJ2-1
ASSQNDASGKQF
>TRBV28|TRBJ1-5
ASSRPGNQPQH